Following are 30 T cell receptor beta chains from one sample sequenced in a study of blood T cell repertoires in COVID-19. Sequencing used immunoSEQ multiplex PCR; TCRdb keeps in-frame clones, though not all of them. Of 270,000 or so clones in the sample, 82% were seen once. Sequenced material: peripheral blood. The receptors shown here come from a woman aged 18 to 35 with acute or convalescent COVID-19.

The CDR3 nucleotides read TGTGCCCATCGGGAAAACACCGGGGAGCTGTTTTTT. Translated: CAHRENTGELFF. This sequence joins TRBV30 and TRBJ2-2; perhaps TRBD2 as D (5 bases). The CDR3 is made up of 12 amino acids. V lost 8 bases, J lost 2 bases, and 9 bases lay in between. Germline CDR1 reads GTSNPN; CDR2 reads SVGIG (reference sequence).

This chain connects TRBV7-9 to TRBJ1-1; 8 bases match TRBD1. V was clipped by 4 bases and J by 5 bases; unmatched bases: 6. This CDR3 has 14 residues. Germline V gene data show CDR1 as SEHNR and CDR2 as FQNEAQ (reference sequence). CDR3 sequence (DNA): TGTGCCAGCAGCTCAACCTACAGGGGGACTGAAGCTTTCTTT. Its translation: CASSSTYRGTEAFF.

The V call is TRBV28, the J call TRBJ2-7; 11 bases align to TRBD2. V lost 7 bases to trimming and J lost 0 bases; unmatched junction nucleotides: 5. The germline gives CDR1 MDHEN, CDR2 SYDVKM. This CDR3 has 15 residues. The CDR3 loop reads CASNLAGGLSYEQYF. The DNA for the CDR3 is TGTGCCAGCAACTTAGCGGGAGGGCTCTCCTACGAGCAGTACTTC.

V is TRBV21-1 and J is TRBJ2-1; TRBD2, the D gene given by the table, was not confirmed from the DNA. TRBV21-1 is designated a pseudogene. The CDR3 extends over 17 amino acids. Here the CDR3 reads CASRTLRAGEAYNEQFF. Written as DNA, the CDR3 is TGTGCCAGCAGGACACTGCGAGCGGGAGAAGCCTACAATGAGCAGTTCTTC.

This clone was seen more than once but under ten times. CDR3 protein: CASSVSGRAQYF. CDR3 DNA sequence: TGTGCCAGTAGTGTTAGCGGGAGGGCACAGTATTTT. The rearrangement joins TRBV19 to TRBJ2-3, with 11 bases lining up with TRBD2. V lost 5 bases to trimming and J lost 12 bases; unmatched junction nucleotides: 4. This CDR3 has 12 residues. Germline V gives CDR1 LNHDA, CDR2 SQIVND (reference sequence).

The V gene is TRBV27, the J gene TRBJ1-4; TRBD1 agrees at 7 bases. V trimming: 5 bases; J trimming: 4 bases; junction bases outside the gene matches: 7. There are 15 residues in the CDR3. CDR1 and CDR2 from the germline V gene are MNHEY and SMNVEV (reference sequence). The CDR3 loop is CASSDRQGYNEKLFF. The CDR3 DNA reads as TGTGCCAGCAGTGACAGACAGGGCTATAATGAAAAACTGTTTTTT.

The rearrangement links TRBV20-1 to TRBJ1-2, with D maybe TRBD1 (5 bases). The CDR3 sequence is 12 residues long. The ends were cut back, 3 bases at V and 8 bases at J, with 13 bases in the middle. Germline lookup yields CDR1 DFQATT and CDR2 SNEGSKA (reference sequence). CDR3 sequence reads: CSASYGAGGYTF. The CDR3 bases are TGCAGTGCTAGTTATGGGGCTGGAGGCTACACCTTC.

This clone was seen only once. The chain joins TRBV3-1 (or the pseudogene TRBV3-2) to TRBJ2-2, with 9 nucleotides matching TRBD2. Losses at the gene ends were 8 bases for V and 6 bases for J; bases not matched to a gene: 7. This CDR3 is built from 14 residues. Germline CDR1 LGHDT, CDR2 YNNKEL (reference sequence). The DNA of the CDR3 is TGTGCCAGCTTTAGCGGGAGCGGGCCCGGGGAGCTGTTTTTT. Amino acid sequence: CASFSGSGPGELFF.

The CDR3 sequence: CASSGTSSYEQYF. The CDR3 DNA is TGTGCCAGCTCCGGGACTAGCTCCTACGAGCAGTACTTC. This chain connects TRBV19 to TRBJ2-7, with 8 nucleotides matching TRBD2. V shed 9 bases, J shed 0 bases, and the junction held 4 bases outside the gene matches. Germline CDR1 is LNHDA and CDR2 is SQIVND (reference sequence). The CDR3 is 13 amino acids.

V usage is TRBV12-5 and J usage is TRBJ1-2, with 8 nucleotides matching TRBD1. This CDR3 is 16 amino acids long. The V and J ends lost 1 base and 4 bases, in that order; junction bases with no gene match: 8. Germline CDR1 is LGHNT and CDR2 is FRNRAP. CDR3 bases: TGTGCTAGTGGTTTGGCCCTCCGACAGGGGAGCTATGGCTACACCTTC. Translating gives CASGLALRQGSYGYTF. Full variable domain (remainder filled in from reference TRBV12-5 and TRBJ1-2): DARVTQTPRHKVTEMGQEVTMRCQPILGHNTVFWYRQTMMQGLELLAYFRNRAPLDDSGMPKDRFSAEMPDATLATLKIQPSEPRDSAVYFCASGLALRQGSYGYTFGSGTRLTVV.

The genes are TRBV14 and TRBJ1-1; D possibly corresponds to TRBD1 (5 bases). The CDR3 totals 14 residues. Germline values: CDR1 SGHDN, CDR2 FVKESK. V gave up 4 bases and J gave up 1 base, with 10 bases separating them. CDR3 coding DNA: TGTGCCAGCAGCCGTCAGACAGCGAACACTGAAGCTTTCTTT. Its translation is CASSRQTANTEAFF.

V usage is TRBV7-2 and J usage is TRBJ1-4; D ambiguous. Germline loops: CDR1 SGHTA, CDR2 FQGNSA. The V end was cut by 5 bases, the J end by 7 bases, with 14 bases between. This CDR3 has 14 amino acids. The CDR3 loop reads CASSLHYTGEKLFF. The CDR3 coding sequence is TGTGCCAGCAGCCTACACTACACCGGTGAAAAACTGTTTTTT.

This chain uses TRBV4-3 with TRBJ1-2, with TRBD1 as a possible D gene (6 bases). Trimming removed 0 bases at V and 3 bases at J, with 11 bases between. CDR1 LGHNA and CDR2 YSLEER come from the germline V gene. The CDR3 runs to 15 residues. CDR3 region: CASSQDWTAYYGYTF. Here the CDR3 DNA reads TGCGCCAGCAGCCAAGATTGGACAGCGTACTATGGCTACACCTTC.

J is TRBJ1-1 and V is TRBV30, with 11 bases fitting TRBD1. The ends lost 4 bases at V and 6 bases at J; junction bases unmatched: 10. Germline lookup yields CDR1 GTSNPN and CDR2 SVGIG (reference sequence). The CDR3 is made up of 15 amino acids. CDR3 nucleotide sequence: TGTGCCTGGACCCCCCCGGACAGGGGGCAGGCTGAAGCTTTCTTT. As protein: CAWTPPDRGQAEAFF.

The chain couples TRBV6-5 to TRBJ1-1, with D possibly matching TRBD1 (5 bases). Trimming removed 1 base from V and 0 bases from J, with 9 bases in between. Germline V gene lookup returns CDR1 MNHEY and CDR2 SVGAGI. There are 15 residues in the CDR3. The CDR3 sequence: CASSYWPGMNTEAFF. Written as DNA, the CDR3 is TGTGCCAGCAGTTACTGGCCAGGGATGAACACTGAAGCTTTCTTT.

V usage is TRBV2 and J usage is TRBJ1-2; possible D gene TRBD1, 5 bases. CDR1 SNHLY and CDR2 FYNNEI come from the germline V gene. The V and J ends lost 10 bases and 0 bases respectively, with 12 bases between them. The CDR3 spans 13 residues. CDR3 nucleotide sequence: TGTGCCACCGGGGGGTTAGCTAACTATGGCTACACCTTC. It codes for CATGGLANYGYTF.

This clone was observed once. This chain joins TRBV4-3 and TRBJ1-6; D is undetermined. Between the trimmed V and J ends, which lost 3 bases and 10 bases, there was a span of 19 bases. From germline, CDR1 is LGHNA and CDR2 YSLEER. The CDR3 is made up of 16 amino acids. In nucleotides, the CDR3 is TGCGCCAGCAGCCAGAACCACTATGACTCGGGGTCACCCCTCCACTTT. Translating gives CASSQNHYDSGSPLHF.

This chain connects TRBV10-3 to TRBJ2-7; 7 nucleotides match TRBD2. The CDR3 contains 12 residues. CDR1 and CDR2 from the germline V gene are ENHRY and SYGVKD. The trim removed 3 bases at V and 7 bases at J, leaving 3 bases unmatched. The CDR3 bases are TGTGCCATCAGTGAAACCGGGAGGGAGCAGTACTTC. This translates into CAISETGREQYF.

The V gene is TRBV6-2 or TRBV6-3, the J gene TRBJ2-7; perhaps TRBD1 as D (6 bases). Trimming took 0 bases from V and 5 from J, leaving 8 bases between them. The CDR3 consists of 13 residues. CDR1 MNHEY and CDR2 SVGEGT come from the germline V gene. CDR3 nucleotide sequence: TGTGCCAGCAGTTACTCCCCAGGGGACGAGCAGTACTTC. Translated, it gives CASSYSPGDEQYF.

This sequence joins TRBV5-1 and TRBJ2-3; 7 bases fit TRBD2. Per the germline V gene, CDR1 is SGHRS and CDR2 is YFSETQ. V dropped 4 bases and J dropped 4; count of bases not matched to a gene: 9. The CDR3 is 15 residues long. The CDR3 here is CASSRRGGGADTQYF. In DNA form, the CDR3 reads TGCGCCAGCAGCCGTCGCGGGGGAGGGGCAGATACGCAGTATTTT.

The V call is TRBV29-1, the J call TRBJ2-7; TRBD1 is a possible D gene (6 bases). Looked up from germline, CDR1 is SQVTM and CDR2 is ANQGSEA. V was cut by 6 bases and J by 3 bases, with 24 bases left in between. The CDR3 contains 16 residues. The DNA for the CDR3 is TGCAGCGTCGCGGACAGTGCCGACTGGGCCAGCTACGAGCAGTACTTC. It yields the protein CSVADSADWASYEQYF.

Here the CDR3 DNA reads TGTGCCAGCAGCGTAGGACTAGCGGACGTAAGAGGGGAGCTGTTTTTT. Residues: CASSVGLADVRGELFF. The chain recombines TRBV9 with TRBJ2-2, with 9 bases lining up with TRBD2. The V segment lost 0 bases and the J segment 8 bases; nucleotides outside the gene matches: 8. There are 16 residues in the CDR3. Germline CDR1 and CDR2: SGDLS and YYNGEE.

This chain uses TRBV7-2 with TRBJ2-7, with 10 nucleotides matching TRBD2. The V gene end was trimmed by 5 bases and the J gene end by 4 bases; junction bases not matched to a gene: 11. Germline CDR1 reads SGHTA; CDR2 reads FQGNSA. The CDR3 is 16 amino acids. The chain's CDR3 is CASSKKPGLAFYEQYF. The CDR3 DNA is TGTGCCAGCAGCAAGAAACCGGGACTAGCGTTTTACGAGCAGTACTTC.

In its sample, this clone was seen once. CDR3 coding DNA: TGCGCCAGCAGCCAAGGGGCCCAAGAGACCCAGTACTTC. Its protein is CASSQGAQETQYF. The chain carries TRBV4-3 and TRBJ2-5; unclear D gene. The germline V gene encodes CDR1 LGHNA and CDR2 YSLEER. CDR3 length: 13 residues. The ends were cut back, 1 base at V and 1 base at J, with 4 bases in the middle.

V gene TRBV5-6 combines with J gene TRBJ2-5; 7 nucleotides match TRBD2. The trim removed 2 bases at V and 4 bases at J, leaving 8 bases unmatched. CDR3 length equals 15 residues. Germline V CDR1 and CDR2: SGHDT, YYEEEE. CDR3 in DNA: TGTGCCAGCAGCTTCGCGGGAGTAAGAGGAGAGACCCAGTACTTC. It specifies CASSFAGVRGETQYF.

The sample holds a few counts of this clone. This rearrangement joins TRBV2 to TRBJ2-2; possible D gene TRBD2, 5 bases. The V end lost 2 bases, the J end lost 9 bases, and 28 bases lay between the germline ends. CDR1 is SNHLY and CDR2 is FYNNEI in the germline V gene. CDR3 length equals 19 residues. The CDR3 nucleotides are TGTGCCAGCAGTGAAAGGTCCTCTTGGGCTAGCTTTTTCGTTTGGGAGCTGTTTTTT. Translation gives CASSERSSWASFFVWELFF.

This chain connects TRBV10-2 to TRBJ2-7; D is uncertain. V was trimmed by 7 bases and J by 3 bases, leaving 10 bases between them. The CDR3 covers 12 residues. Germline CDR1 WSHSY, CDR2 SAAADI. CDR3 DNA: TGCGCCAGCATGGAAACTAACTACGAGCAGTACTTC. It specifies CASMETNYEQYF.

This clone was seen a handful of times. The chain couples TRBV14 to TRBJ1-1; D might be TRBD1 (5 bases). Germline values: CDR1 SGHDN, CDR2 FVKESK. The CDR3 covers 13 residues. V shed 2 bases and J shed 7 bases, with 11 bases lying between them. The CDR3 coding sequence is TGTGCCAGCAGCCAAACACCGACAGTTGAAGCTTTCTTT. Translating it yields CASSQTPTVEAFF.

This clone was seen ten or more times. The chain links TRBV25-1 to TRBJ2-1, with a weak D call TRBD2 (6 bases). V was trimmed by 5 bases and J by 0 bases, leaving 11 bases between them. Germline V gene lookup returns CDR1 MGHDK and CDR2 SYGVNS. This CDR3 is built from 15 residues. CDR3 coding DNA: TGTGCCAGCAGTCGAGCAGCGGGCTCCTACAATGAGCAGTTCTTC. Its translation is CASSRAAGSYNEQFF.

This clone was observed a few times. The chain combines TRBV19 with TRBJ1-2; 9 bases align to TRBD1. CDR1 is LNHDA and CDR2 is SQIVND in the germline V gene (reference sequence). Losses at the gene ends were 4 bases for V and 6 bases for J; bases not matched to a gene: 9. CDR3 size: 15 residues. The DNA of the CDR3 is TGTGCCAGTAGTAGTGACAACAGGGGGCTGGATGGCTACACCTTC. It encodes CASSSDNRGLDGYTF.